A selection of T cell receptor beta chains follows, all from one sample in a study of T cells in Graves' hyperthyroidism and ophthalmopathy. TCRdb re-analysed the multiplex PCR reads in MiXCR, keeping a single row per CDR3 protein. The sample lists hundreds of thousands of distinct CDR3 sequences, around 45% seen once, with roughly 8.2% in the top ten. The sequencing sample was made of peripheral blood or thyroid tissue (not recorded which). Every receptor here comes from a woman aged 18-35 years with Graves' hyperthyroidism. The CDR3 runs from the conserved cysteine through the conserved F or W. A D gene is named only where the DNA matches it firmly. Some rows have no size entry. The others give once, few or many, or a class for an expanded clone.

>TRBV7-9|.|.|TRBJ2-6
TGTGCCAGCAGAGGAGGGCTTGGGGCCAACGTCCTGACTTTC
CASRGGLGANVLTF
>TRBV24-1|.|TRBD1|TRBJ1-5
TGTGCCACCAGTGATGCCGGGACAGGGCGTGATCAGCCCCAGCATTTT
CATSDAGTGRDQPQHF
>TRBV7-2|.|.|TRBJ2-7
TGTGCCAGCAGCCCCCGACTCCTCTACGAGCAGTACTTC
CASSPRLLYEQYF
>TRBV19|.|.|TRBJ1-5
TGTGCCAGTAGTCCCAAAGGTCGGAGCAATCAGCCCCAGCATTTT
CASSPKGRSNQPQHF
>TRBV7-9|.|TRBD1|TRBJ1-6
TGTGCCAGCAGCCGAATGGGACAGGGTAATTCACCCCTCCACTTT
CASSRMGQGNSPLHF
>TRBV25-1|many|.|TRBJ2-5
TGTGCCAGCAGTGAATTCTTCGGGAAGCAAGAGACCCAGTACTTC
CASSEFFGKQETQYF
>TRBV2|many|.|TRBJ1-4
TGTGCCAGCAGGGACGGTGAGGGGTATGAAAAACTGTTTTTT
CASRDGEGYEKLFF
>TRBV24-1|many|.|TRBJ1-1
TGTGCCACCAGTGATTCCACAGGGAGCACTGAAGCTTTCTTT
CATSDSTGSTEAFF
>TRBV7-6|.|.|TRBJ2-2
TGTGCCAGCAGCTTAGCTTTAACTGGGAGGACCGGGGAGCTGTTTTTT
CASSLALTGRTGELFF
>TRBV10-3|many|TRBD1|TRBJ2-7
TGTGCCACCCTAGGGACAGAATACGAGCAGTACTTC
CATLGTEYEQYF
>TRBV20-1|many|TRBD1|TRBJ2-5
TGCAGTGCTACCAGGGGGCAGGAGACCCAGTACTTC
CSATRGQETQYF
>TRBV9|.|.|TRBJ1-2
TGTGCCAGCAGCGTTGGGGGCGGCTACACCTTC
CASSVGGGYTF
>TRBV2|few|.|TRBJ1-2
TGTGCCAGCAGTCGTCCAGGAGATACAAACTATGGCTACACCTTC
CASSRPGDTNYGYTF
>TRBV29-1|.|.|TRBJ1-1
TGCAGCGTTGAAGAGGGGGCTTTCTTT
CSVEEGAFF
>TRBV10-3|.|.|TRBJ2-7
TGTGCCATCAGTGAGTCGCCGGTGCGGCCGGGGCCCATTGTATACGAGCAGTACTTC
CAISESPVRPGPIVYEQYF
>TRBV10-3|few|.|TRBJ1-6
TGTGCCAGCAGTAGAGTCCCCTCCGCGACTTCACCCCTCCACTTT
CASSRVPSATSPLHF
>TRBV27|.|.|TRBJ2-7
TGTGCCAGCAGTTTAATTGGTTCCTACGAGCAGTACTTC
CASSLIGSYEQYF
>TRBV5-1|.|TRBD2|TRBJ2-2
TGCGCCAGCAGCTCGAACCCGACTAGCGACACCGGGGAGCTGTTTTTT
CASSSNPTSDTGELFF
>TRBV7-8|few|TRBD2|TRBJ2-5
TGTGCCAGCAGCTACCGACTAGCGGGAGTTTCGGAGACCCAGTACTTC
CASSYRLAGVSETQYF
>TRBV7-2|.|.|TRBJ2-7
TGTGCCAGCAGCAACAGGGGACTAGTACTCTCCTACGAGCAGTACTTC
CASSNRGLVLSYEQYF
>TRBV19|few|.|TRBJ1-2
TGTGCCAGTAGTACTTCGACAGCGAACTATGGCTACACCTTC
CASSTSTANYGYTF
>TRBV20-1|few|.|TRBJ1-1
TGCAGTGCTAGTGAGGCCCACACTGAAGCTTTCTTT
CSASEAHTEAFF
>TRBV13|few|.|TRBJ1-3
TGTGCCAGCAGTCCCAGGACAGCGTACTCCTCTGGAAACACCATATATTTT
CASSPRTAYSSGNTIYF
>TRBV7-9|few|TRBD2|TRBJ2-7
TGTGCCAGCAGCCCCTCCCTGGGACTAGGCTCCTACGAGCAGTACTTC
CASSPSLGLGSYEQYF
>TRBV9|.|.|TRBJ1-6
TGTGCCAGCAGTTTTAGTGGAGGGTTCTGGGGGGCGAGGTCACCCCTCCACTTT
CASSFSGGFWGARSPLHF
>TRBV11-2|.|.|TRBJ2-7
TGTGCCAGCAGCATCCAGGAGAACGACGAGCAGTACTTC
CASSIQENDEQYF